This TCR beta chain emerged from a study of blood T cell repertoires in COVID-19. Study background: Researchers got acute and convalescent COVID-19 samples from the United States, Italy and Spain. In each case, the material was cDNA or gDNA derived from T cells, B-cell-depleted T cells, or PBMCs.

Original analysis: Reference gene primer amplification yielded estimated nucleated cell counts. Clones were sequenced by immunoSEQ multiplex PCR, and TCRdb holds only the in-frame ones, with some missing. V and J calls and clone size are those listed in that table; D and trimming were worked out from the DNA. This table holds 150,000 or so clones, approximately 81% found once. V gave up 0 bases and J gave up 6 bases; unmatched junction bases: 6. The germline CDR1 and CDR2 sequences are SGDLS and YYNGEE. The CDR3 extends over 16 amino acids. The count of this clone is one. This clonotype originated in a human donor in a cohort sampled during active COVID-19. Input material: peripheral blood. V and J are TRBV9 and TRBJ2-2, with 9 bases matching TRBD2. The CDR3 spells CASSVAAGGQAGELFF. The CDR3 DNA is TGTGCCAGCAGCGTAGCTGCGGGGGGGCAGGCCGGGGAGCTGTTTTTT.